The text below deals with one TCR beta chain. The antigen is undetermined. This likely came from a read error, as a far larger clone is one base away. The sample has other DNA sequences that encode this CDR3 too. The record originates from a study of cytomegalovirus exposure and HLA in healthy donors. Findings of the study overall: Confirmation in vitro established that three CMV-associated chains were specific for CMV antigens.

The V gene's germline CDR1 is MNHNS and CDR2 SASEGT. The CDR3 runs to 15 residues. 60 Vbeta and 13 Jbeta primers were used in PCR. Libraries were prepared by immunoSEQ multiplex PCR; TCRdb keeps only in-frame clonotypes and omits some of them. In the table there are roughly 130,000 clones, roughly two thirds of which are singletons. V usage is TRBV6-1 and J usage is TRBJ2-7, with TRBD2 matching over 10 bases. The sequence derives from a man aged 25 to 40 in good health and CMV-seropositive. Sequenced material: PBMCs. CDR3 in amino acids: CASSERLAGAYEQYF. The CDR3 DNA sequence: TGCGCCAGCAGTGAACGGCTAGCGGGAGCCTACGAGCAGTACTTC.